These 23 T cell receptor beta chains were sequenced from one sample in a study of response to subunit inactivated influenza vaccine. From the RT-PCR reads, TCRdb called clonotypes with MiXCR, one entry per CDR3 protein. The sample yields some 540,000 distinct CDR3 sequences, around 25% seen once. The data also belong to a second study, concerning T cells expressing NK-cell markers. That study reports: With UMIs, 5'RACE template switching was used to make TCR beta cDNA.

The sample here was CD4+ T cells sorted from PBMCs, taken 11 to 12 days after vaccination. These receptors all come from a man aged 45-65 years who received an inactivated influenza vaccine.

Here the CDR3 DNA reads TGTGCCAGCAGCTGGGGGACTAGCGGTAATGAGCAGTTCTTC. Protein sequence: CASSWGTSGNEQFF. The chain is built from TRBV7-8 and TRBJ2-1; 11 bases match TRBD2. Trimming removed 4 bases from V and 7 bases from J; junction bases left unmatched: 3. CDR1 and CDR2 (germline): SGHVS, FQNEAQ. This CDR3 region has 14 residues.

The gene calls are TRBV28 and TRBJ2-5; D is ambiguous. Germline loops: CDR1 MDHEN, CDR2 SYDVKM. CDR3 length equals 13 residues. V was clipped by 4 bases and J by 5 bases, with 11 bases between them. In nucleotides, the CDR3 is TGTGCCAGCAGTTCTGGGCCTCGGGAGACCCAGTACTTC. This codes for CASSSGPRETQYF.

The table lists this clonotype with a few counts. The chain is built from TRBV29-1 and TRBJ2-1, with TRBD1 as a possible D gene (6 bases). Germline values: CDR1 SQVTM, CDR2 ANQGSEA. V dropped 4 bases and J dropped 0 bases, with 13 bases sitting between them. The CDR3 has 15 residues. The CDR3 nucleotides are TGCAGCGTTGTGGGGGCCCCGAGCTCCTACAATGAGCAGTTCTTC. Its translation: CSVVGAPSSYNEQFF.

The gene calls are TRBV25-1 and TRBJ1-2; weak D call: TRBD1 (5 bases). Germline values: CDR1 MGHDK, CDR2 SYGVNS. The CDR3 loop spans 13 amino acids. Trimming shortened V by 2 bases and J by 6 bases, and 10 bases separated the two germline ends. The CDR3 is CASSEVGTHGYTF. The DNA for the CDR3 is TGTGCCAGCAGTGAAGTCGGGACCCATGGCTACACCTTC.

The table lists this clonotype with a few counts. This chain uses TRBV9 with TRBJ2-1; TRBD2 aligns across 14 bases. With 0 bases clipped from V and 0 bases from J, the junction kept 5 bases outside the gene matches. Germline V lookup: CDR1 SGDLS, CDR2 YYNGEE. The CDR3 has 19 residues. The chain's CDR3 is CASSVGTSGGLSSYNEQFF. The CDR3 DNA sequence: TGTGCCAGCAGCGTAGGGACTAGCGGGGGGCTGAGCTCCTACAATGAGCAGTTCTTC.

The V call is TRBV3-1, the J call TRBJ1-1; D may be TRBD1 (5 bases). CDR3 length: 15 amino acids. The germline gives CDR1 LGHDT, CDR2 YNNKEL (reference sequence). V was shortened by 4 bases and J by 7 bases, with 19 bases between the two germline ends. CDR3 in amino acids: CASSPYLGQGSEAFF. Written as DNA, the CDR3 is TGTGCCAGCAGCCCCTACCTCGGCCAGGGTAGTGAAGCTTTCTTT.

CDR3 nucleotide sequence: TGTGCCACCAGCGAGGGACAGAACACCGGGGAGCTGTTTTTT. Its translation: CATSEGQNTGELFF. The chain combines TRBV24-1 with TRBJ2-2; a possible D gene is TRBD1 (6 bases). CDR3 size: 14 residues. Trimming cost V 7 bases and J 1 base, with 9 bases left between them. Germline assignment: CDR1 KGHDR and CDR2 SFDVKD.

This clonotype turned up a few times. The V gene is TRBV19, the J gene TRBJ2-1, with 9 bases that match TRBD1. CDR3 length: 17 amino acids. The V and J ends lost 3 bases and 4 bases, in that order; junction bases with no gene match: 10. Germline loops: CDR1 LNHDA, CDR2 SQIVND (reference sequence). This CDR3 is CASSIGSGQGPYNEQFF. The CDR3 bases are TGTGCCAGTAGTATCGGGTCGGGACAGGGCCCTTACAATGAGCAGTTCTTC.

This chain uses TRBV5-5 with TRBJ2-2, with D tentatively TRBD1 (6 bases). Trimming stripped 7 bases from V and 2 bases from J, with 12 bases between. Per the germline V gene, CDR1 is SGHKS and CDR2 is YYEKEE (reference sequence). There are 14 residues in the CDR3. The CDR3 DNA follows: TGTGCCAGCCGCAAGGACAGAAACACCGGGGAGCTGTTTTTT. This encodes CASRKDRNTGELFF.

The chain uses TRBV2 and TRBJ2-7; D call uncertain. The CDR3 is 13 amino acids. Trimming removed 6 bases at V and 2 bases at J, with 11 bases between. The germline CDR1 and CDR2 sequences are SNHLY and FYNNEI. As DNA, the CDR3 is TGTGCCAGCAGGAAAGAGGTGACCTACGAGCAGTACTTC. Translated: CASRKEVTYEQYF. The full variable domain, completed using reference TRBV2 and TRBJ2-7, is EPEVTQTPSHQVTQMGQEVILRCVPISNHLYFYWYRQILGQKVEFLVSFYNNEISEKSEIFDDQFSVERPDGSNFTLKIRSTKLEDSAMYFCASRKEVTYEQYFGPGTRLTVT.

This rearrangement joins TRBV12-3 or TRBV12-4 to TRBJ1-5, with D uncertain. The CDR3 loop spans 13 amino acids. V was pared by 3 bases and J by 7 bases, with 10 bases between. The chain's CDR3 is CASSFTPGQPQHF. The CDR3 nucleotides read TGTGCCAGCAGTTTTACCCCCGGGCAGCCCCAGCATTTT.

The sample holds many counts of this clonotype. The gene calls are TRBV10-3 and TRBJ2-7; D possibly corresponds to TRBD2 (6 bases). The germline V gene encodes CDR1 ENHRY and CDR2 SYGVKD. The V end lost 10 bases, the J end lost 4 bases, and 26 bases lay between the germline ends. This CDR3 has 16 residues. CDR3 in amino acids: CASQPGVIARGYEQYF. CDR3 in DNA: TGTGCCAGCCAACCGGGGGTTATAGCGCGGGGTTACGAGCAGTACTTC.

V usage is TRBV12-3 or TRBV12-4 and J usage is TRBJ2-1, with TRBD2 as a possible D gene (6 bases). Trimming took 7 bases from V and 4 from J, leaving 20 bases between them. This CDR3 is built from 16 residues. The CDR3 reads CASTPSGGLMYNEQFF. The CDR3 DNA sequence: TGTGCCAGCACTCCTAGTGGGGGGTTAATGTACAATGAGCAGTTCTTC.

In this sample, this clonotype turned up a few times. V is TRBV7-8 and J is TRBJ2-7, with D possibly being TRBD1 (6 bases). This CDR3 is 13 amino acids long. Germline CDR1 is SGHVS and CDR2 is FQNEAQ. Trimming took 5 bases from V and 2 from J, leaving 10 bases between them. CDR3 amino acids: CASSKQGAYEQYF. The CDR3 region has the DNA TGTGCCAGCAGCAAACAGGGAGCCTACGAGCAGTACTTC.

The chain links TRBV7-2 to TRBJ2-5; 7 bases are a match to TRBD2. Germline trimming cut 0 bases from V and 1 base from J; bases unmatched to any gene: 5. The CDR3 is 16 amino acids. Germline V CDR1 and CDR2: SGHTA, FQGNSA. The chain's CDR3 is CASSLALSSGQETQYF. The DNA for the CDR3 is TGTGCCAGCAGCTTAGCGCTGTCTAGCGGCCAAGAGACCCAGTACTTC. Combining the CDR3 with reference TRBV7-2 and TRBJ2-5 gives the whole variable domain GAGVSQSPSNKVTEKGKDVELRCDPISGHTALYWYRQSLGQGLEFLIYFQGNSAPDKSGLPSDRFSAERTGGSVSTLTIQRTQQEDSAVYLCASSLALSSGQETQYFGPGTRLLVL.

This clonotype was found a few times. The rearrangement uses TRBV20-1 and TRBJ2-1; D possibly corresponds to TRBD2 (7 bases). This CDR3 has 14 residues. CDR1 and CDR2 (germline): DFQATT, SNEGSKA (reference sequence). The CDR3 DNA sequence: TGCAGCCCACTTACAGGGCTAGCGGACAATGAGCAGTTCTTC. Translating it yields CSPLTGLADNEQFF.

The chain uses TRBV5-1 and TRBJ1-2; 10 nucleotides line up with TRBD1. V gave up 4 bases and J gave up 4 bases; unmatched junction bases: 7. The CDR3 spans 15 residues. CDR1 is SGHRS, CDR2 YFSETQ, per germline. The CDR3 protein is CASSVGQGSSYGYTF. DNA for the CDR3: TGCGCCAGCAGCGTGGGACAGGGGTCCAGCTATGGCTACACCTTC.

This clonotype has only a few counts. The chain joins TRBV7-9 to TRBJ2-2, with D perhaps matching TRBD1 (5 bases). The V gene lost 5 bases and the J gene lost 6 bases, with 10 bases spanning the gap. The CDR3 loop spans 13 amino acids. CDR1 is SEHNR and CDR2 is FQNEAQ in the germline V gene (reference sequence). CDR3 nucleotides: TGTGCCAGCAGCAGATCCAGGGCCGGGGAGCTGTTTTTT. Translation gives CASSRSRAGELFF.

V and J are TRBV28 and TRBJ1-5; 10 positions match TRBD1. Germline values: CDR1 MDHEN, CDR2 SYDVKM. The CDR3 totals 16 residues. With 6 bases clipped from V and 6 bases from J, the junction kept 11 bases outside the gene matches. The CDR3 DNA reads as TGTGCCAGCAGCCGGAGGACAGGGGGAGTTAGTCAGCCCCAGCATTTT. It encodes CASSRRTGGVSQPQHF.

This clonotype was observed a few times. V is TRBV5-1 and J is TRBJ2-1; D is uncertain. The germline V gene has CDR1 SGHRS and CDR2 YFSETQ. The CDR3 loop spans 15 amino acids. V lost 0 bases, J lost 7 bases, and 14 bases lay in between. The CDR3 DNA reads as TGCGCCAGCAGCTTGGGTGGTCGTGGGATGAATGAGCAGTTCTTC. The encoded protein is CASSLGGRGMNEQFF.

In this sample, this clonotype turned up a few times. This chain uses TRBV12-3 or TRBV12-4 with TRBJ2-2, with 9 bases lining up with TRBD1. The CDR3 runs to 17 residues. J gave up 5 bases and V 6 bases, and 13 bases lay outside the gene matches. Here the CDR3 DNA reads TGTGCCAGCAGAAAAGGCCGGGACAGGGTGGGAACCGGGGAGCTGTTTTTT. The encoded protein is CASRKGRDRVGTGELFF.

The table lists this clonotype with a few counts. The V call is TRBV12-3 or TRBV12-4, the J call TRBJ2-7; 9 nucleotides agree with TRBD2. This CDR3 contains 15 residues. Trimming removed 6 bases from V and 3 bases from J; junction bases left unmatched: 9. The chain's CDR3 is CASSLSGGKVYEQYF. CDR3 DNA: TGTGCCAGCAGCCTTAGCGGGGGAAAAGTCTACGAGCAGTACTTC.

This chain uses TRBV12-3 or TRBV12-4 with TRBJ1-2, with a possible D match to TRBD1 (5 bases). V was trimmed by 5 bases and J by 9 bases, leaving 16 bases between them. The CDR3 is made up of 13 amino acids. The CDR3 is CASSRGTYVRYTF. In nucleotides, the CDR3 is TGTGCCAGCAGTCGCGGGACTTATGTCCGCTACACCTTC.